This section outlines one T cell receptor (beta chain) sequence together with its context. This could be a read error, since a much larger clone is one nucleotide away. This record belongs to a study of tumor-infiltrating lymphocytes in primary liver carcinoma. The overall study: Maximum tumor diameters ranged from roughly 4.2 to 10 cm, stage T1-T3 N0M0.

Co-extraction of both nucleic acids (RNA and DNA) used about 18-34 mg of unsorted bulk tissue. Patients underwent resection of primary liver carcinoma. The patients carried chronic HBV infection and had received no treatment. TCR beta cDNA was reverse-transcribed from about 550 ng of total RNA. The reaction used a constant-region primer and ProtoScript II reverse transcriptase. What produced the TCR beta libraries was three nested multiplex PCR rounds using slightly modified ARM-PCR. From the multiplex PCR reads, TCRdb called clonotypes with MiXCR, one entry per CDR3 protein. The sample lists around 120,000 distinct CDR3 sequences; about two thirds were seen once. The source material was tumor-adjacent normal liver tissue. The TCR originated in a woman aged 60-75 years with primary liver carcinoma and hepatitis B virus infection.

The CDR3 loop reads CANSLSALYNEQFF. The CDR3 DNA reads TGCGCCAACAGCTTGTCGGCCCTATACAATGAGCAGTTCTTC. The chain carries TRBV5-1 and TRBJ2-1; D not certain. Germline V gene sequence: CDR1 SGHRS, CDR2 YFSETQ. The CDR3 has 14 residues.